Sequencing of this T cell receptor beta chain was carried out in a study of vaccination effects on CD4 cells after COVID-19 (dated by TCRdb to between 2021 and 2022). Looking at the study overall: Each participant received two doses of an mRNA SARS-CoV-2 vaccine, either BNT162b2 or mRNA-1273. In a couple of convalescent patients, pre-vaccine samples were collected 16 days and one week ahead of the first dose, 142 and 148 days after COVID-19 diagnosis. The study compared SARS-CoV-2 spike-specific CD4+ TCR repertoires before and after mRNA vaccination in COVID-19 convalescent patients and infection-naive vaccine recipients. Altogether, 10 COVID-19 convalescent patients and several SARS-CoV-2-naive healthy vaccine recipients made up the full study. Cultures from other donors in the study were sequenced with the Oncomine TCR Beta short-read assay on an Illumina iSeq 100. Results and caveats for the whole study, not just this receptor: Only a small number of convalescent patients were included, and no early post-infection timepoints were available, which limited the study. Clones induced by infection and clones induced by vaccination both contracted markedly at late timepoints after vaccination, which fits with T cell responses waning over time. In convalescent patients, the post-vaccine spike-reactive repertoire was composed mainly of new vaccine-induced clones that were largely distinct from infection-induced clones.

In the ViraFEST assay, PBMC were stimulated with viral peptide pools, and antigen-specific CD4+ T cell clonotypes were then identified by expansion using TCR sequencing. After around eleven days of culture, CD4+ T cells were isolated with the EasySep CD4+ T cell isolation kit. Convalescent patients had PCR-confirmed SARS-CoV-2 infection between March and December 2020, before Alpha, Beta and Delta variants emerged in the United States. Around 2 million PBMC per well were cultured in IMDM with roughly 5% human AB serum, 8 to 10 IU/ml IL-2 and gentamicin, plus 10 ug/ml peptides. Half of the culture medium was replaced with fresh IL-2-containing medium on days 3 and 7. Unless noted otherwise, every peptide stimulation condition was grown in triplicate wells. Using Ficoll-Paque Plus gradient centrifugation, PBMC were separated from whole blood and then either used fresh or cryopreserved at -140C. The overlapping peptide pools covered the spike proteins of SARS-CoV-2 as well as those of the common cold coronaviruses HCoV-NL63, HCoV-OC43 and HCoV-229E. The QIAamp micro DNA kit was used to extract genomic DNA from the cultured CD4+ T cells.

The library was built by means of the immunoSEQ multiplex PCR assay. DNA from the CD4+ T cells that had been cultured and isolated underwent TCR beta CDR3 sequencing. The original pipeline was this. The analysis removed non-productive TCR sequences, trimmed reads to the CDR3 region, and retained only CDR3s that were 7 or more amino acids long. The MANAFEST web app was used to identify antigen-specific clonotypes by comparing expansion in peptide wells with expansion in reference cultures. To count as positive, a clone had to show expansion at FDR<0.05 compared with the reference and with all other wells, an odds ratio above 5, and a frequency above 0.1% in two replicate wells. A clonotype was defined as cross-reactive if the clonotype was significantly expanded both in SARS-CoV-2 spike wells and in at least one common cold coronavirus spike condition. CDR3 similarity was assessed by Levenshtein distance using the stringdist R package, and unrooted trees were constructed with ape in R 3.6.1. In its TCRdb copy, this immuneACCESS table keeps in-frame sequences only and misses some clones. Where compared with another copy, unresolved V genes explain less than half of these, and the others have no known cause. V and J calls plus clone size are reproduced from that table; the DNA served to infer D and trimming. Here the sample has 20,000 to 30,000 clones; approximately 69% occur a single time. The ten largest account for more than 15% of the sample.

At the junction V is shortened by 7 bases and J by 0 bases, with 10 bases in between. CDR1 and CDR2 are drawn from the germline V gene: SGHVS, FQNEAQ. The CDR3 numbers 13 residues from cysteine through phenylalanine. The kept DNA is CDR3 alone, 39 bases in frame from the first base. For this clone: Its antigen remains undetermined. No base-level quality is on record; no much larger clone is a single base apart.

The chain was built from TRBV7-8 and TRBJ2-7; the D gene remains uncertain. This TCR came from a human donor who had a prior SARS-CoV-2 infection. Material: CD4+ T cells from PBMCs cultured with SARS-CoV-2 spike peptides, obtained before COVID-19 vaccination. This specimen's cell subset or site label, per the study, means: SARS-CoV-2 spike overlapping peptide pool stimulation. Read as DNA, the sequence is TGTGCCAGCATATCACTCGGCTCCTACGAGCAGTACTTC. It is translated as CASISLGSYEQYF.